The 18 T cell receptor beta chains in this list originate from one sample, sequenced in a study of cytomegalovirus exposure and HLA in healthy donors. The PCR was carried out with 60 Vbeta primers and 13 Jbeta primers. Only in-frame clones appear in the TCRdb table, and some are missing; sequencing was by immunoSEQ multiplex PCR. The top ten clones hold 1.5% to 2% of a sample with about 140,000 clones, more than 75% of them seen once. The specimen was PBMCs. The receptors derive from a man aged 40-50 years in good health and CMV-seronegative.

J is TRBJ2-1 and V is TRBV5-1, with TRBD2 identical over 7 bases. The ends lost 3 bases at V and 10 bases at J; junction bases unmatched: 10. This CDR3 is built from 14 residues. The germline V gene encodes CDR1 SGHRS and CDR2 YFSETQ. This CDR3 reads CASSSSGTIEEQFF. CDR3 coding DNA: TGCGCCAGCAGCTCCTCCGGGACTATCGAGGAGCAGTTCTTC. The complete variable domain, with remaining parts taken from reference TRBV5-1 and TRBJ2-1, reads KAGVTQTPRYLIKTRGQQVTLSCSPISGHRSVSWYQQTPGQGLQFLFEYFSETQRNKGNFPGRFSGRQFSNSRSEMNVSTLELGDSALYLCASSSSGTIEEQFFGPGTRLTVL.

The chain combines TRBV9 with TRBJ2-7; the match to TRBD1 covers 9 bases. The V gene's germline CDR1 is SGDLS and CDR2 YYNGEE. J was trimmed by 3 bases and V by 4 bases; bases with no gene match: 5. The CDR3 contains 14 residues. The CDR3 bases are TGTGCCAGCAGCTTCGACAGGGGGGGCTACGAGCAGTACTTC. Encoded protein: CASSFDRGGYEQYF. The variable domain in full, completed from reference TRBV9 and TRBJ2-7, reads DSGVTQTPKHLITATGQRVTLRCSPRSGDLSVYWYQQSLDQGLQFLIQYYNGEERAKGNILERFSAQQFPDLHSELNLSSLELGDSALYFCASSFDRGGYEQYFGPGTRLTVT.

This clone occurred a few times. CDR3 bases: TGTGCCAGCAGTGACTCGTCCACGGGAGGGACGCAGTATTTT. Translation: CASSDSSTGGTQYF. The V call is TRBV6-4, the J call TRBJ2-3; the match to TRBD2 covers 8 bases. With 0 bases clipped from V and 9 bases from J, the junction kept 5 bases outside the gene matches. The CDR3 is made up of 14 amino acids. Germline CDR1 is MRHNA and CDR2 is SNTAGT.

V gene TRBV4-1 combines with J gene TRBJ1-1; perhaps TRBD1 as D (6 bases). Germline V gene data show CDR1 as MGHRA and CDR2 as YSYEKL. Between the trimmed V and J ends, which lost 4 bases and 4 bases, there was a span of 16 bases. The CDR3 extends over 15 amino acids. CDR3 protein: CASSRTPGEGTEAFF. The CDR3 nucleotides read TGCGCCAGCAGCCGTACCCCAGGGGAGGGCACTGAAGCTTTCTTT.

This rearrangement joins TRBV5-4 to TRBJ2-7; TRBD2 matches 12 bases. In germline, CDR1 is SGHNT, CDR2 YYREEE (reference sequence). V lost 3 bases to trimming and J lost 6 bases; unmatched junction nucleotides: 4. This CDR3 contains 14 residues. The CDR3, as DNA: TGTGCCAGCAGCTCAAGGACTAGCGGGATCGAGCAGTACTTC. This encodes CASSSRTSGIEQYF.

The V gene is TRBV19, the J gene TRBJ2-5; D may be TRBD1 (6 bases). Germline-derived CDR1 and CDR2 are LNHDA and SQIVND (reference sequence). This CDR3 comprises 14 residues. Trimming stripped 6 bases from V and 2 bases from J, with 13 bases between. CDR3 protein: CASSGQPFQETQYF. The CDR3 DNA reads as TGTGCCAGTAGCGGACAGCCTTTTCAAGAGACCCAGTACTTC.

This rearrangement joins TRBV29-1 to TRBJ1-2; possible D gene TRBD1, 6 bases. V shed 5 bases and J shed 6 bases, with 13 bases lying between them. Germline lookup yields CDR1 SQVTM and CDR2 ANQGSEA. The CDR3 has 12 residues. In DNA, the CDR3 is TGCAGCGTTTTCAGGACAGTCGATGGCTACACCTTC. Its protein is CSVFRTVDGYTF.

The gene calls are TRBV2 and TRBJ2-2; 7 bases agree with TRBD1. CDR1 SNHLY and CDR2 FYNNEI come from the germline V gene. The CDR3 spans 14 residues. J gave up 4 bases and V 4 bases, and 3 bases lay outside the gene matches. The CDR3 DNA is TGTGCCAGCAGTGGACAGGGCGGCACCGGGGAGCTGTTTTTT. Amino acids: CASSGQGGTGELFF.

This chain uses TRBV6-4 with TRBJ2-1; 9 positions match TRBD2. The V and J ends lost 3 bases and 8 bases, in that order; junction bases with no gene match: 5. CDR1 and CDR2 (germline): MRHNA, SNTAGT. There are 14 residues in the CDR3. The CDR3 DNA is TGTGCCAGCAGTGAAGGCGGGGGGGGGTATGAGCAGTTCTTC. Protein: CASSEGGGGYEQFF.

This clone came up a few times. The chain employs TRBV6-5 and TRBJ2-7; D might be TRBD1 (5 bases). This CDR3 comprises 15 residues. The germline V gene has CDR1 MNHEY and CDR2 SVGAGI. Trimming removed 0 bases at V and 3 bases at J, with 12 bases between. The CDR3 loop is CASSYSSIGDYEQYF. The DNA of the CDR3 is TGTGCCAGCAGTTACTCTTCGATAGGGGACTACGAGCAGTACTTC.

The chain links TRBV27 to TRBJ2-5, with TRBD1 matching 7 bases. The DNA end is more similar to TRBJ2-7, so the J call may be wrong. The CDR3 extends over 14 amino acids. CDR1 MNHEY and CDR2 SMNVEV come from the germline V gene (reference sequence). CDR3 sequence: CASSLRDSDYEQYF. Here the CDR3 DNA reads TGTGCCAGCAGTTTGAGGGACAGCGACTACGAGCAGTACTTC.

The V call is TRBV5-1, the J call TRBJ2-7, with D tentatively TRBD2 (6 bases). V dropped 2 bases and J dropped 2 bases, with 14 bases sitting between them. This CDR3 is built from 15 residues. Germline CDR1 is SGHRS and CDR2 is YFSETQ. The chain's CDR3 is CASSLLDGEAYEQYF. The CDR3 DNA sequence: TGCGCCAGCAGCTTATTGGATGGGGAGGCCTACGAGCAGTACTTC.

The V and J genes are TRBV11-2 and TRBJ1-3; D might be TRBD1 (6 bases). Germline V gene sequence: CDR1 SGHAT, CDR2 FQNNGV. The CDR3 runs 16 residues. V lost 2 bases to trimming and J lost 0 bases, with 11 bases between them. This CDR3 reads CASSLRGGSSGNTIYF. The DNA for the CDR3 is TGTGCCAGCAGCTTAAGAGGGGGAAGCTCTGGAAACACCATATATTTT.

V and J are TRBV11-2 and TRBJ2-3; possible D gene TRBD1, 6 bases. Germline lookup yields CDR1 SGHAT and CDR2 FQNNGV. V was cut by 5 bases and J by 6 bases, with 15 bases left in between. The CDR3 spans 14 residues. CDR3 protein: CASSRDTTGDTQYF. CDR3 nucleotide sequence: TGTGCCAGCAGCCGGGACACCACTGGGGATACGCAGTATTTT.

The chain combines TRBV6-5 with TRBJ2-1; D might be TRBD2 (5 bases). There are 16 residues in the CDR3. Germline V lookup: CDR1 MNHEY, CDR2 SVGAGI. V lost 0 bases and J 0 bases, leaving 9 bases between the germline ends. In nucleotides, the CDR3 is TGTGCCAGCAGTTACTCTTCGGGGAGCTCCTACAATGAGCAGTTCTTC. Its protein is CASSYSSGSSYNEQFF.

This clone was seen a handful of times. The chain recombines TRBV28 with TRBJ1-1; D gene uncertain. V was clipped by 2 bases and J by 5 bases, with 6 bases between them. Germline assignment: CDR1 MDHEN and CDR2 SYDVKM. This CDR3 region has 12 residues. CDR3 sequence (DNA): TGTGCCAGCAGTTTAGGGAGGACTGAAGCTTTCTTT. Its translation is CASSLGRTEAFF.

A few counts support this clone. CDR3 residues: CASSLRTSGQGWTDTQYF. CDR3 bases: TGTGCCAGCAGTTTAAGGACTTCAGGACAGGGGTGGACAGATACGCAGTATTTT. The chain employs TRBV28 and TRBJ2-3; 9 bases agree with TRBD1. CDR1 is MDHEN, CDR2 SYDVKM, per germline. V was clipped by 2 bases and J by 3 bases; unmatched bases: 12. The length of the CDR3 is 18 residues.

The CDR3 DNA reads as TGCGCCAGCAGCCAGGGGACAGGGGACCACGAGCAGTACTTC. Its protein product is CASSQGTGDHEQYF. The rearrangement joins TRBV4-3 to TRBJ2-7, with 10 bases that match TRBD1. Germline lookup yields CDR1 LGHNA and CDR2 YSLEER. After removal of 3 bases from V and 5 bases from J, the junction contained 4 bases not matched to a gene. This CDR3 has 14 amino acids.